A selection of T cell receptor beta chains follows, all from one sample in a study of cytomegalovirus exposure and HLA in healthy donors. Data came from immunoSEQ multiplex PCR; TCRdb stores just in-frame clones and leaves some out. In the table there are about 150,000 clones, about 76% of which are singletons. What was sequenced was PBMCs. The receptors stem from a male donor in good health and CMV-seronegative. The CDR3 runs from the conserved cysteine through the conserved F or W. The D gene is left open where the match is weak. Size is stated for part of the rows, as once, few or many counts, or as a class when the clone is expanded.

D	V	size	J	CDR3	DNA
-	TRBV21-1	once	TRBJ2-4	CARNGTGGNSQYF	TGTGCCAGGAACGGGACAGGGGGCAACAGTCAGTACTTC
-	TRBV7-3	-	TRBJ1-1	CASSSQEDNTEAFF	TGTGCCAGCAGCTCCCAGGAGGACAACACTGAAGCTTTCTTT
-	TRBV7-6	-	TRBJ2-2	CASSPPLPNTGELFF	TGTGCCAGCAGCCCTCCCCTTCCTAACACCGGGGAGCTGTTTTTT
-	TRBV27	once	TRBJ2-7	CASSPQGRNNEQYF	TGTGCCAGCAGTCCTCAGGGGAGAAATAACGAGCAGTACTTC
-	TRBV28	-	TRBJ2-7	CASRFREGFEQYF	TGTGCCAGCAGATTCAGAGAGGGATTCGAGCAGTACTTC
TRBD1	TRBV5-6	-	TRBJ2-2	CASSSQGSAGELFF	TGTGCCAGCAGCTCACAGGGGAGCGCCGGGGAGCTGTTTTTT
-	TRBV5-1	-	TRBJ2-3	CASSLAGDTQYF	TGCGCCAGCAGCCTGGCAGGGGATACGCAGTATTTT
-	TRBV19	-	TRBJ2-5	CASSIGWLQETQYF	TGTGCCAGTAGTATAGGATGGCTCCAAGAGACCCAGTACTTC
-	TRBV10-2	-	TRBJ2-5	CASSGTAREETQYF	TGCGCCAGCAGTGGGACAGCCCGGGAAGAGACCCAGTACTTC
-	TRBV5-5	-	TRBJ2-7	CASSLGPVRAYEQYF	TGTGCCAGCAGCTTGGGTCCGGTACGGGCCTACGAGCAGTACTTC
-	TRBV6-5	-	TRBJ2-7	CASSYDYRAYEQYF	TGTGCCAGCAGTTACGACTACAGGGCCTACGAGCAGTACTTC
TRBD2	TRBV11-2	few	TRBJ2-1	CASLAGGEGNEQFF	TGTGCCAGTCTAGCGGGAGGAGAGGGGAATGAGCAGTTCTTC
TRBD1	TRBV4-1	-	TRBJ2-6	CASSQGTGGHTGANVLTF	TGCGCCAGCAGCCAAGGGACAGGGGGCCACACTGGGGCCAACGTCCTGACTTTC
TRBD1	TRBV27	-	TRBJ1-1	CASTTTGGQNTEAFF	TGTGCCAGCACCACGACAGGGGGCCAGAACACTGAAGCTTTCTTT
-	TRBV23-1	once	TRBJ1-5	CASSQSFEGNQPQHF	TGCGCCAGCAGTCAATCGTTTGAGGGCAATCAGCCCCAGCATTTT
TRBD2	TRBV27	-	TRBJ2-1	CASSSGRNNEQFF	TGTGCCAGCAGTAGCGGGAGGAACAATGAGCAGTTCTTC
TRBD2	TRBV10-1	-	TRBJ2-7	CASKLRGAQTYEQYF	TGCGCCAGCAAGTTGCGGGGGGCCCAAACCTACGAGCAGTACTTC
-	TRBV6-1	-	TRBJ2-7	CASSEAPGGAEQYF	TGTGCCAGCAGTGAAGCGCCAGGAGGGGCCGAGCAGTACTTC
-	TRBV25-1	-	TRBJ1-2	CASRTANYGYTF	TGTGCCAGCCGGACAGCTAACTATGGCTACACCTTC
-	TRBV5-8	-	TRBJ1-3	CASSLGQRSGNTIYF	TGTGCCAGCAGCTTGGGACAGCGCTCTGGAAACACCATATATTTT
-	TRBV27	-	TRBJ1-5	CASSPRVPNQPQHF	TGTGCCAGCAGCCCCAGGGTTCCCAATCAGCCCCAGCATTTT
TRBD1	TRBV6-5	-	TRBJ1-2	CASSMGQSNYGYTF	TGTGCCAGCAGCATGGGACAGAGTAACTATGGCTACACCTTC
TRBD1	TRBV19	few	TRBJ2-2	CASKRGTGGANTGELFF	TGTGCCAGTAAGAGAGGGACAGGGGGCGCGAACACCGGGGAGCTGTTTTTT
TRBD1	TRBV5-6	-	TRBJ1-6	CASSPTGVGSPLHF	TGTGCCAGCAGCCCTACAGGGGTCGGTTCACCCCTCCACTTT
TRBD2	TRBV2	-	TRBJ2-3	CASVVAGGTDTQYF	TGTGCCAGCGTAGTAGCGGGGGGCACAGATACGCAGTATTTT
-	TRBV4-3	-	TRBJ1-2	CASSQEGGLFGYTF	TGCGCCAGCAGCCAAGAAGGAGGGCTATTTGGCTACACCTTC
-	TRBV5-1	-	TRBJ2-7	CASSQGVSYEQYF	TGCGCCAGCAGCCAAGGGGTCTCCTACGAGCAGTACTTC
-	TRBV18	-	TRBJ2-7	CASSPPNKNEQYF	TGTGCCAGCTCGCCGCCCAACAAGAACGAGCAGTACTTC
TRBD2	TRBV6-1	-	TRBJ2-3	CASSDYPGLARADTQYF	TGTGCCAGCAGTGATTACCCGGGACTAGCTCGGGCAGATACGCAGTATTTT
TRBD2	TRBV11-3	-	TRBJ2-1	CASGTSGDFEQFF	TGTGCCAGCGGGACTAGCGGGGATTTTGAGCAGTTCTTC
TRBD1	TRBV9	-	TRBJ2-7	CASSVGQGTSYEQYF	TGTGCCAGCAGCGTCGGACAGGGAACCTCCTACGAGCAGTACTTC
TRBD1	TRBV7-8	-	TRBJ2-5	CASSLAGDRAETQYF	TGTGCCAGCAGCTTAGCGGGGGACAGGGCAGAGACCCAGTACTTC
-	TRBV4-1	-	TRBJ2-3	CASSQEAGWADTQYF	TGCGCCAGCAGCCAAGAGGCAGGGTGGGCAGATACGCAGTATTTT
-	TRBV2	-	TRBJ1-2	CASRVDSYGYTF	TGTGCCAGCAGGGTAGACAGCTATGGCTACACCTTC
-	TRBV10-3	few	TRBJ2-7	CAISDPGHLNYEQYF	TGTGCCATCAGTGACCCGGGACACCTAAACTACGAGCAGTACTTC
TRBD2	TRBV5-1	-	TRBJ2-3	CASSQTSGGSTDTQYF	TGCGCCAGCAGCCAAACTAGCGGAGGGAGCACAGATACGCAGTATTTT
TRBD2	TRBV18	-	TRBJ2-3	CASSPSQRTLAGERDTQYF	TGTGCCAGCTCACCTTCCCAGAGGACCCTAGCGGGAGAGAGGGATACGCAGTATTTT
-	TRBV7-8	few	TRBJ2-4	CASSLEQGAAKNIQYF	TGTGCCAGCAGCTTAGAACAGGGAGCGGCCAAAAACATTCAGTACTTC
TRBD1	TRBV18	-	TRBJ2-1	CASSPDRGRTNEQFF	TGTGCCAGCTCACCTGACAGGGGGCGTACCAATGAGCAGTTCTTC
TRBD1	TRBV27	-	TRBJ1-2	CASSLRQGWDYGYTF	TGTGCCAGCAGTTTACGACAGGGGTGGGACTATGGCTACACCTTC
TRBD1	TRBV29-1	-	TRBJ2-1	CSVEGAAGGNEQFF	TGCAGCGTTGAAGGTGCAGCAGGGGGCAATGAGCAGTTCTTC
TRBD1	TRBV27	-	TRBJ2-7	CASSLSRDRGGSEYF	TGTGCCAGCAGTTTATCGAGGGACAGGGGGGGATCGGAGTACTTC
-	TRBV6-1	-	TRBJ2-5	CASSAGVRGGPETQYF	TGTGCCAGCAGTGCAGGGGTCAGAGGGGGTCCGGAGACCCAGTACTTC
TRBD2	TRBV7-9	few	TRBJ2-3	CASSPLGGVWSTDTQYF	TGTGCCAGCAGCCCCCTCGGGGGGGTATGGAGCACAGATACGCAGTATTTT
-	TRBV7-8	few	TRBJ1-1	CASREMTSEAFF	TGTGCCAGCAGAGAAATGACTTCGGAAGCTTTCTTT
-	TRBV2	-	TRBJ1-1	CASSGNRQLNTEAFF	TGTGCCAGCAGTGGGAATAGACAGCTAAACACTGAAGCTTTCTTT
-	TRBV25-1	-	TRBJ2-1	CASSELRGGLYEQFF	TGTGCCAGCAGTGAATTGAGGGGGGGGCTCTATGAGCAGTTCTTC
TRBD1	TRBV5-1	-	TRBJ2-7	CASSPGQGSYEQYF	TGCGCCAGCAGCCCGGGACAGGGGTCCTACGAGCAGTACTTC
-	TRBV7-6	-	TRBJ1-5	CASSLTDSNQPQHF	TGTGCCAGCAGCTTAACAGATAGCAATCAGCCCCAGCATTTT
TRBD1	TRBV4-3	-	TRBJ2-5	CASSQGLQGRETQYF	TGCGCCAGCAGCCAAGGTCTACAGGGGAGAGAGACCCAGTACTTC